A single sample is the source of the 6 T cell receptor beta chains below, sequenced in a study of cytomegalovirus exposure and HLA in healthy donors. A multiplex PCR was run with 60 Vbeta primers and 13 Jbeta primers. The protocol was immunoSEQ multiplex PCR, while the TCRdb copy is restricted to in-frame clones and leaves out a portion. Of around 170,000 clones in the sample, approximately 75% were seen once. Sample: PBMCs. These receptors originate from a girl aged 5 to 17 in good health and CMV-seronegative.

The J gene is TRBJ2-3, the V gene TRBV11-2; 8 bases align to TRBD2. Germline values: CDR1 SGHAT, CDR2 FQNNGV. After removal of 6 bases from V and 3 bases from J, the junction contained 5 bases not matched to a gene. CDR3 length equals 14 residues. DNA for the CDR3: TGTGCCAGCAGGATCGGGGGGGGGACAGATACGCAGTATTTT. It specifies CASRIGGGTDTQYF. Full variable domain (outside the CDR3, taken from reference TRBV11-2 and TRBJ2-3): EAGVAQSPRYKIIEKRQSVAFWCNPISGHATLYWYQQILGQGPKLLIQFQNNGVVDDSQLPKDRFSAERLKGVDSTLKIQPAKLEDSAVYLCASRIGGGTDTQYFGPGTRLTVL.

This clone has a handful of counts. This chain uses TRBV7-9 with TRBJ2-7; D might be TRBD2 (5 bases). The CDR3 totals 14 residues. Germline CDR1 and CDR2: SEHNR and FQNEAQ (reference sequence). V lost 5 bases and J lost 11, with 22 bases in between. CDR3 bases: TGTGCCAGCAGCCCAGCAGGATCAGGTTCGAGGGAGTACTTC. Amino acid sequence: CASSPAGSGSREYF.

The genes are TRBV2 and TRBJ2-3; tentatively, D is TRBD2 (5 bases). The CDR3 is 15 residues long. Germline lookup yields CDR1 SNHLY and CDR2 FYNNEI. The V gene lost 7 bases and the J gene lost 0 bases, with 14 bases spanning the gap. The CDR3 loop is CASTELGRSTDTQYF. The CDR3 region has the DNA TGTGCCAGCACCGAACTAGGCCGTAGCACAGATACGCAGTATTTT.

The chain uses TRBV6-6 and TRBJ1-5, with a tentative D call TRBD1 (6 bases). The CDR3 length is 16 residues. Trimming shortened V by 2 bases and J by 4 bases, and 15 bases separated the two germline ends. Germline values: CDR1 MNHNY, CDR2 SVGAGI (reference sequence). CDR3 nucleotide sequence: TGTGCCAGCAGTTACCCTACAGGGTTAAGGAATCAGCCCCAGCATTTT. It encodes CASSYPTGLRNQPQHF.

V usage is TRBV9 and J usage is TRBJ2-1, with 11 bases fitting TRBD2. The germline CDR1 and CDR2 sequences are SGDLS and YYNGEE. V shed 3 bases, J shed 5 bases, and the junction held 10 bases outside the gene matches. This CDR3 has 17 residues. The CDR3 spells CASSADPLAGGNNEQFF. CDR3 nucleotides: TGTGCCAGCAGCGCCGACCCCCTAGCGGGGGGTAACAATGAGCAGTTCTTC.

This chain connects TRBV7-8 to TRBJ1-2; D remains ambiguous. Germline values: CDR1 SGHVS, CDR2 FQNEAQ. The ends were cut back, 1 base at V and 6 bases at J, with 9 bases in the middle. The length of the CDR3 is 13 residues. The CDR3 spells CASSLGGRDGYTF. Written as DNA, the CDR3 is TGTGCCAGCAGCTTAGGCGGGCGAGATGGCTACACCTTC.